Listed here are 22 T cell receptor beta chains from one sample, sequenced in a study of cytomegalovirus exposure and HLA in healthy donors. PCR involved 60 Vbeta and 13 Jbeta primers. The repertoire was sequenced with immunoSEQ multiplex PCR; TCRdb's copy has only in-frame clones and lacks some. Seen here are about 90,000 clones, roughly 67% observed once, and the top ten hold about 22%. Sequenced material: PBMCs. Source of these receptors: a woman between 50 and 59 years old in good health and CMV-seropositive.

The chain recombines TRBV29-1 with TRBJ1-4; D may be TRBD1 (6 bases). Germline values: CDR1 SQVTM, CDR2 ANQGSEA. V lost 4 bases, J lost 1 base, and 13 bases lay in between. The CDR3 is made up of 15 amino acids. CDR3 nucleotide sequence: TGCAGCGTTGGACAGGATGGGATAACTAATGAAAAACTGTTTTTT. This encodes CSVGQDGITNEKLFF.

J is TRBJ1-1 and V is TRBV7-3; TRBD1 matches 10 bases. Germline V gene data show CDR1 as SGHTA and CDR2 as FQGTGA. J was trimmed by 6 bases and V by 2 bases; bases with no gene match: 12. There are 17 residues in the CDR3. DNA for the CDR3: TGTGCCAGCAGCTTATGGTTCGTAGGGACAGGGGATTCTGAAGCTTTCTTT. This gives the protein CASSLWFVGTGDSEAFF. Full variable domain (missing parts from reference TRBV7-3 and TRBJ1-1): GAGVSQTPSNKVTEKGKYVELRCDPISGHTALYWYRQSLGQGPEFLIYFQGTGAADDSGLPNDRFFAVRPEGSVSTLKIQRTERGDSAVYLCASSLWFVGTGDSEAFFGQGTRLTVV.

The chain links TRBV30 to TRBJ2-7; D unclear. The germline gives CDR1 GTSNPN, CDR2 SVGIG (reference sequence). V was pared by 4 bases and J by 6 bases, with 13 bases between. The CDR3 has 12 amino acids. In nucleotides, the CDR3 is TGTGCCTGGAATGTTCACCCAGGCGAGCAGTACTTC. As protein: CAWNVHPGEQYF.

The chain uses TRBV16 and TRBJ2-4; 8 bases agree with TRBD1. The trim removed 0 bases at V and 8 bases at J, leaving 6 bases unmatched. The germline gives CDR1 KGHSY, CDR2 FQNENV. The CDR3 runs to 15 residues. As DNA, the CDR3 is TGTGCCAGCAGCCAATCGCGGACAGGGCTAGACATTCAGTACTTC. It yields the protein CASSQSRTGLDIQYF.

V and J are TRBV2 and TRBJ1-2, with 10 bases aligning to TRBD1. V lost 8 bases and J lost 7; bases outside the gene matches: 7. This CDR3 region has 13 residues. The germline V gene has CDR1 SNHLY and CDR2 FYNNEI. The CDR3 coding sequence is TGTGCCAGCGCCAGACAGGGGGCCGGTGGCTACACCTTC. Its translation is CASARQGAGGYTF.

This chain connects TRBV6-5 to TRBJ1-2; D may be TRBD1 (6 bases). Germline CDR1 is MNHEY and CDR2 is SVGAGI. V was clipped by 6 bases and J by 8 bases, with 22 bases between them. This CDR3 region has 15 residues. The chain's CDR3 is CASRPLGTRGEGYTF. The CDR3 nucleotides are TGTGCCAGCAGACCACTCGGGACTAGGGGGGAGGGCTACACCTTC.

The genes are TRBV19 and TRBJ2-1; TRBD2 matches 12 bases. This CDR3 contains 18 residues. The germline gives CDR1 LNHDA, CDR2 SQIVND (reference sequence). With V trimmed by 5 bases and J by 3 bases, 11 bases remained unmatched. The CDR3, as DNA: TGTGCCAGTAGTTTGGGCAGGACTAGCGGGGTGCTCTACAATGAGCAGTTCTTC. This sequence encodes CASSLGRTSGVLYNEQFF.

The V and J genes are TRBV7-3 and TRBJ1-1, with a weak D call TRBD1 (5 bases). CDR1 and CDR2 from the germline V gene are SGHTA and FQGTGA. Between the trimmed V and J ends, which lost 5 bases and 4 bases, there was a span of 14 bases. The CDR3 loop spans 14 amino acids. CDR3 region: CASSPMGGGTEAFF. The CDR3 DNA sequence: TGTGCCAGCAGCCCCATGGGGGGTGGCACTGAAGCTTTCTTT.

This sequence joins TRBV9 and TRBJ1-1; 9 positions agree with TRBD1. Germline V lookup: CDR1 SGDLS, CDR2 YYNGEE. V was pared by 4 bases and J by 6 bases, with 13 bases of the junction left unmatched. This CDR3 is 16 amino acids long. The chain's CDR3 is CASSPRQGDGGSEAFF. CDR3 sequence (DNA): TGTGCCAGCAGCCCACGACAGGGGGACGGTGGGTCTGAAGCTTTCTTT.

V usage is TRBV7-2 and J usage is TRBJ1-2; no firm D call. The V gene's germline CDR1 is SGHTA and CDR2 FQGNSA. V was pared by 5 bases and J by 4 bases, with 11 bases between. This CDR3 is built from 13 residues. The CDR3 sequence: CASSNPGTYGYTF. In DNA form, the CDR3 reads TGTGCCAGCAGCAATCCGGGAACCTATGGCTACACCTTC.

This chain uses TRBV5-6 with TRBJ2-7, with D perhaps matching TRBD2 (5 bases). The CDR3 sequence is 12 residues long. The germline V gene has CDR1 SGHDT and CDR2 YYEEEE. The germline V and J ends were trimmed by 2 bases and 7 bases, with 10 bases remaining between them. The CDR3 reads CASSFGLREQYF. DNA of the CDR3: TGTGCCAGCAGCTTTGGACTTAGGGAGCAGTACTTC. The full variable domain, completed using reference TRBV5-6 and TRBJ2-7, is DAGVTQSPTHLIKTRGQQVTLRCSPKSGHDTVSWYQQALGQGPQFIFQYYEEEERQRGNFPDRFSGHQFPNYSSELNVNALLLGDSALYLCASSFGLREQYFGPGTRLTVT.

This rearrangement joins TRBV28 to TRBJ1-6, with D hard to call. The V end was cut by 5 bases, the J end by 9 bases, with 14 bases between. Germline-derived CDR1 and CDR2 are MDHEN and SYDVKM. CDR3 size: 14 residues. The CDR3 region is CASSLGDRSSPLHF. The CDR3 DNA reads TGTGCCAGCAGTCTGGGAGATAGAAGTTCACCCCTCCACTTT.

This clone was counted a few times. The chain joins TRBV4-3 to TRBJ2-7; D not resolved. V was clipped by 0 bases and J by 0 bases, with 12 bases between them. This CDR3 contains 16 residues. The germline gives CDR1 LGHNA, CDR2 YSLEER. The CDR3 here is CASSQDPSASSYEQYF. The CDR3 region has the DNA TGCGCCAGCAGCCAAGATCCCAGTGCTAGCTCCTACGAGCAGTACTTC.

V gene TRBV28 combines with J gene TRBJ1-2; D unresolved. CDR1 and CDR2 from the germline V gene are MDHEN and SYDVKM. V was shortened by 3 bases and J by 1 base, with 15 bases between the two germline ends. CDR3 length: 16 amino acids. The CDR3 here is CASSFSNPRINYGYTF. The CDR3 DNA reads TGTGCCAGCAGTTTCTCGAACCCGCGGATTAACTATGGCTACACCTTC.

In nucleotides, the CDR3 is TGCGCCAGCAGCTTCACTAGCGGGGGGGCGTATGAGCAGTTCTTC. Translation: CASSFTSGGAYEQFF. The chain uses TRBV5-1 and TRBJ2-1; TRBD2 matches at 13 bases. V was clipped by 2 bases and J by 8 bases; unmatched bases: 4. CDR3 length equals 15 residues. CDR1 SGHRS and CDR2 YFSETQ come from the germline V gene.

The chain combines TRBV7-2 with TRBJ1-6; D gene ambiguous. There are 15 residues in the CDR3. V gave up 1 base and J gave up 7 bases, with 11 bases separating them. Per the germline V gene, CDR1 is SGHTA and CDR2 is FQGNSA. The CDR3 DNA is TGTGCCAGCAGCTTAGGTTTTGGAGAAAATTCACCCCTCCACTTT. Protein product: CASSLGFGENSPLHF.

There are a few counts of this clone. The chain links TRBV27 to TRBJ1-2; tentative D call: TRBD1 (5 bases). Germline CDR1 is MNHEY and CDR2 is SMNVEV (reference sequence). CDR3 size: 15 residues. V was shortened by 2 bases and J by 0 bases, with 10 bases between the two germline ends. DNA for the CDR3: TGTGCCAGCAGTTTAAAGTCAGGGCCTAACTATGGCTACACCTTC. This encodes CASSLKSGPNYGYTF.

The chain employs TRBV6-6 and TRBJ2-5; possible D gene TRBD1, 5 bases. The CDR3 totals 15 residues. The germline V and J ends were trimmed by 2 bases and 9 bases, with 19 bases remaining between them. Germline CDR1 is MNHNY and CDR2 is SVGAGI (reference sequence). Here the CDR3 reads CASSYGFSGANAQYF. The CDR3 region has the DNA TGTGCCAGCAGTTACGGTTTCTCTGGGGCGAACGCCCAGTACTTC.

The gene calls are TRBV6-1 and TRBJ1-5; 7 bases line up with TRBD1. The ends lost 4 bases at V and 0 bases at J; junction bases unmatched: 9. The germline V gene has CDR1 MNHNS and CDR2 SASEGT. The CDR3 is 17 residues long. The CDR3: CASSGTGTVFSNQPQHF. The CDR3 bases are TGTGCCAGCAGTGGAACCGGGACAGTTTTTAGCAATCAGCCCCAGCATTTT.

The chain joins TRBV5-6 to TRBJ1-4; 10 bases match TRBD1. Germline V CDR1 and CDR2: SGHDT, YYEEEE. The CDR3 length is 14 residues. J was trimmed by 6 bases and V by 4 bases; bases with no gene match: 3. The DNA for the CDR3 is TGTGCCAGCAGCGTGACAGGGGGCGATGAAAAACTGTTTTTT. This encodes CASSVTGGDEKLFF.

The chain has TRBV6-5 and TRBJ1-2; no definite D call. The length of the CDR3 is 15 residues. CDR1 is MNHEY, CDR2 SVGAGI, per germline. Trimming took off 0 bases at V and 4 bases at J, with 12 bases between the two ends. CDR3: CASSYSAGSGYGYTF. The CDR3 DNA is TGTGCCAGCAGTTACTCCGCGGGGAGCGGCTATGGCTACACCTTC.

The V call is TRBV28, the J call TRBJ1-1, with 10 bases lining up with TRBD1. J lost 5 bases, V lost 2 bases, and 2 bases had no gene match. The CDR3 is 14 residues long. Germline CDR1 is MDHEN and CDR2 is SYDVKM. CDR3 coding DNA: TGTGCCAGCAGTTTAGGGGGACAGGGGACTGAAGCTTTCTTT. Translated: CASSLGGQGTEAFF.